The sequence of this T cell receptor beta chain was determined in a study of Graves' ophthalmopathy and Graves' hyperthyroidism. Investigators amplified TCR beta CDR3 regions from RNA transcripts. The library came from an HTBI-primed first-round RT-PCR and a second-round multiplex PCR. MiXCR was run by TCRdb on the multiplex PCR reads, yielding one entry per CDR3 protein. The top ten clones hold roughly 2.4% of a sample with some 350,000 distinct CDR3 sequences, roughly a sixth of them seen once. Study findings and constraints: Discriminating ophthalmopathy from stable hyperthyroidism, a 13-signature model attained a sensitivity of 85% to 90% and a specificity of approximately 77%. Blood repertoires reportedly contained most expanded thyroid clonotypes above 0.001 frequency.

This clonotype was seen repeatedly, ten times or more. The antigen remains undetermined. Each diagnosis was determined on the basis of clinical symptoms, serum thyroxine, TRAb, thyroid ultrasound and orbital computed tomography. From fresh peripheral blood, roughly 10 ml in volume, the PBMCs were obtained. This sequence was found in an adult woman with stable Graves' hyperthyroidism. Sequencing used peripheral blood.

The CDR3 nucleotides read TGTGCCAGCAGCTTGGGACGCCCTCCGGGACAAAGCTCCTACGAGCAGTACTTC. Protein product: CASSLGRPPGQSSYEQYF. This chain uses TRBV11-1 with TRBJ2-7, with D possibly matching TRBD1 (6 bases). The CDR3 loop spans 18 amino acids. Trimming took off 3 bases at V and 0 bases at J, with 21 bases between the two ends. Germline lookup yields CDR1 SGHAT and CDR2 FQDESV (reference sequence).